This T cell receptor beta chain derives from a study of blood T cell repertoires in COVID-19. Study-level information: Acute-phase and convalescent COVID-19 samples originated in the United States, Italy and Spain. Sample material is recorded as cDNA or gDNA derived from T cells, B-cell-depleted T cells, or PBMCs.

Authors' processing steps: Estimated nucleated cell counts came from reference gene primer amplification. Libraries were prepared by immunoSEQ multiplex PCR; TCRdb keeps only in-frame clonotypes and omits some of them. That table is the source of V, J and clone size, and D and trimming were worked out from the DNA. In the table there are 250,000 to 350,000 clones, approximately 90% of which are singletons. This TCR came from a young man with active or convalescent COVID-19. The sequenced sample was peripheral blood.

The CDR3 bases are TGTGCCAGCAGCTTAGAAAGGGGTACCTACAATGAGCAGTTCTTC. The encoded protein is CASSLERGTYNEQFF. This sequence joins TRBV7-9 and TRBJ2-1; possible D gene TRBD1, 5 bases. This CDR3 comprises 15 residues. Germline V gene lookup returns CDR1 SEHNR and CDR2 FQNEAQ (reference sequence). V was cut by 1 base and J by 2 bases, with 9 bases left in between.